The 15 T cell receptor beta chains below all came from one sample that was sequenced in a study of blood T cell repertoires in COVID-19. Sequencing used immunoSEQ multiplex PCR; TCRdb keeps in-frame clones, though not all of them. The sample records 450,000 to 600,000 clones, about nine tenths being singletons. The sample consisted of PBMCs or T cells enriched from blood (not recorded which). All receptors derive from a woman in her late teens or twenties who had recovered from COVID-19.

The rearrangement uses TRBV5-6 and TRBJ1-5; 7 nucleotides match TRBD1. Germline trimming cut 2 bases from V and 7 bases from J; bases unmatched to any gene: 6. CDR1 and CDR2 from the germline V gene are SGHDT and YYEEEE. The CDR3 consists of 14 residues. For the CDR3, the DNA is TGTGCCAGCAGCTTTCAGACAGGGCTCCAGCCCCAGCATTTT. It is translated as CASSFQTGLQPQHF. Complete variable domain (other parts from reference TRBV5-6 and TRBJ1-5): DAGVTQSPTHLIKTRGQQVTLRCSPKSGHDTVSWYQQALGQGPQFIFQYYEEEERQRGNFPDRFSGHQFPNYSSELNVNALLLGDSALYLCASSFQTGLQPQHFGDGTRLSIL.

This chain uses TRBV12-5 with TRBJ2-7; possible D gene TRBD1, 5 bases. The germline V gene encodes CDR1 LGHNT and CDR2 FRNRAP. This CDR3 comprises 13 residues. The germline V and J ends were trimmed by 6 bases and 2 bases, with 11 bases remaining between them. The CDR3 is CASGPGITYEQYF. As DNA, the CDR3 is TGTGCTAGTGGGCCAGGGATCACCTACGAGCAGTACTTC.

This rearrangement joins TRBV4-1 to TRBJ2-3; TRBD2 is a possible D gene (6 bases). Germline V gives CDR1 MGHRA, CDR2 YSYEKL. V lost 0 bases and J 6 bases, leaving 13 bases between the germline ends. The CDR3 contains 15 residues. This chain's CDR3 is CASSQDRTTWDTQYF. The CDR3 DNA sequence: TGCGCCAGCAGCCAAGACAGGACTACCTGGGATACGCAGTATTTT.

V is TRBV27 and J is TRBJ1-5; D not certain. The germline CDR1 and CDR2 sequences are MNHEY and SMNVEV (reference sequence). The ends were cut back, 0 bases at V and 5 bases at J, with 11 bases in the middle. The CDR3 covers 15 residues. The CDR3 DNA sequence: TGTGCCAGCAGTTTATCGAACAGACGAGATCAGCCCCAGCATTTT. Protein product: CASSLSNRRDQPQHF.

J is TRBJ1-5 and V is TRBV18; tentative D call: TRBD1 (6 bases). CDR3 length: 14 amino acids. The V end lost 6 bases, the J end lost 0 bases, and 9 bases lay between the germline ends. Germline V gene lookup returns CDR1 KGHSH and CDR2 LQKENI. Here the CDR3 DNA reads TGTGCCAGCTCTGGACAGAATAGCAATCAGCCCCAGCATTTT. It codes for CASSGQNSNQPQHF.

The V gene is TRBV4-1, the J gene TRBJ2-3; possible D gene TRBD2, 6 bases. Germline CDR1 MGHRA, CDR2 YSYEKL. The CDR3 runs to 16 residues. The germline V and J ends were trimmed by 0 bases and 0 bases, with 10 bases remaining between them. The CDR3 is CASSQEWAGSTDTQYF. The CDR3 region has the DNA TGCGCCAGCAGCCAAGAGTGGGCGGGGAGCACAGATACGCAGTATTTT.

This clone was counted once. This may be a read error: a much more frequent sequence differs by one nucleotide. The CDR3: CASRLDRNTEAFF. The CDR3 DNA is TGTGCCAGCAGATTAGACAGGAACACTGAAGCTTTCTTT. This sequence joins TRBV7-3 and TRBJ1-1; TRBD1 might be the D (5 bases). V lost 6 bases and J lost 1, with 9 bases in between. Germline CDR1 reads SGHTA; CDR2 reads FQGTGA. The CDR3 spans 13 residues.

This rearrangement joins TRBV19 to TRBJ1-5; D is ambiguous. CDR1 and CDR2 from the germline V gene are LNHDA and SQIVND (reference sequence). V dropped 3 bases and J dropped 0 bases, with 9 bases sitting between them. The CDR3 totals 15 residues. The CDR3: CASSMVGVSNQPQHF. In DNA, the CDR3 is TGTGCCAGTAGTATGGTGGGAGTTAGCAATCAGCCCCAGCATTTT.

CDR3 sequence: CASSQTGGRTYEQYF. CDR3 nucleotides: TGTGCCAGCAGCCAGACAGGGGGGAGGACCTACGAGCAGTACTTC. The genes are TRBV28 and TRBJ2-7, with TRBD1 identical over 9 bases. CDR1 is MDHEN, CDR2 SYDVKM, per germline. The CDR3 contains 15 residues. Losses at the gene ends were 6 bases for V and 2 bases for J; bases not matched to a gene: 8.

This clone was detected only once. This rearrangement joins TRBV27 to TRBJ2-5; the match to TRBD1 covers 8 bases. V trimming: 8 bases; J trimming: 2 bases; junction bases outside the gene matches: 13. The CDR3 totals 16 residues. The V gene's germline CDR1 is MNHEY and CDR2 SMNVEV (reference sequence). CDR3 DNA: TGTGCCAGCCAGGCGGCCTTGTACAGGGGGCAAGAGACCCAGTACTTC. The encoded protein is CASQAALYRGQETQYF.

In this sample, this clone turned up a few times. The chain couples TRBV5-1 to TRBJ2-5; 8 positions match TRBD2. Germline lookup yields CDR1 SGHRS and CDR2 YFSETQ. With 2 bases clipped from V and 4 bases from J, the junction kept 4 bases outside the gene matches. The CDR3 has 14 residues. CDR3 sequence reads: CASSLNAGGETQYF. The DNA of the CDR3 is TGCGCCAGCAGCTTAAACGCGGGGGGAGAGACCCAGTACTTC.

The chain is built from TRBV30 and TRBJ2-5, with TRBD1 matching over 12 bases. Germline CDR1 GTSNPN, CDR2 SVGIG (reference sequence). V lost 6 bases, J lost 5 bases, and 10 bases stayed unmatched. This CDR3 contains 15 residues. The CDR3 is CACCPGQGAYETQYF. The CDR3 region has the DNA TGTGCCTGTTGCCCGGGACAGGGGGCCTACGAGACCCAGTACTTC.

This clone was counted once. The chain is built from TRBV14 and TRBJ1-2, with D possibly TRBD1 on 5 matching bases. Looked up from germline, CDR1 is SGHDN and CDR2 is FVKESK. CDR3 length: 13 residues. Trimming removed 4 bases at V and 7 bases at J, with 13 bases between. The CDR3 reads CASSPQIGAGYTF. DNA for the CDR3: TGTGCCAGCAGCCCCCAAATAGGGGCTGGCTACACCTTC.

In this sample, this clone turned up once. As DNA, the CDR3 is TGTGCCAGCAGTGGCCCGGGGGGTGAGAACACTGAAGCTTTCTTT. Its translation: CASSGPGGENTEAFF. This sequence joins TRBV2 and TRBJ1-1; D may be TRBD1 (5 bases). The germline V gene has CDR1 SNHLY and CDR2 FYNNEI. Trimming removed 4 bases from V and 1 base from J, with 13 bases in between. This CDR3 is 15 amino acids long.

The V and J genes are TRBV29-1 and TRBJ2-5; a weak D match, TRBD2 (5 bases). Germline CDR1 SQVTM, CDR2 ANQGSEA. Deletions cut 6 bases from V and 5 bases from J, with 16 bases between. This CDR3 is 13 amino acids long. The CDR3 sequence: CSVSTGFGETQYF. CDR3 bases: TGCAGCGTATCTACGGGGTTTGGGGAGACCCAGTACTTC.